A selection of T cell receptor beta chains follows, all from one sample in a study. TCRdb passed the RT-PCR reads through MiXCR, listing each CDR3 protein once. Of approximately 720,000 distinct CDR3 sequences listed, 13% to 15% were seen once; the top ten hold 3.6%. The source material was memory CD4+ T cells from blood. The receptors stem from a female donor in good health, serving as a healthy control. Both conserved end residues are part of each CDR3. A D gene is named only where the DNA matches it firmly. Clone size is stated in some rows and not others, as once, few, many or a class when expanded.

>.|TRBV7-9|TRBJ1-1|.
CASSRHGDTEAFF
TGTGCCAGCAGCCGACATGGGGACACTGAAGCTTTCTTT
>.|TRBV7-8|TRBJ2-1|.
CGSSPPQMINEQFF
TGTGGCAGCAGCCCTCCCCAAATGATAAATGAGCAGTTCTTC
>.|TRBV5-1|TRBJ2-1|few
CASSLEAANEQFF
TGCGCCAGCAGCTTGGAAGCGGCAAATGAGCAGTTCTTC
>.|TRBV7-3|TRBJ2-2|.
CASSPSSNTGELFF
TGTGCCAGCAGCCCGAGCTCGAACACCGGGGAGCTGTTTTTT
>TRBD1|TRBV2|TRBJ2-7|.
CASSAGTGNSEQYF
TGTGCCAGCAGTGCCGGGACAGGGAATTCCGAGCAGTACTTC
>.|TRBV7-6|TRBJ2-3|few
CASSLGLSGDTQYF
TGTGCCAGCAGCTTAGGCTTGAGTGGAGATACGCAGTATTTT
>TRBD1|TRBV6-1|TRBJ2-7|many
CASSEGSAGQGEQYF
TGTGCCAGCAGTGAAGGATCAGCGGGACAGGGCGAGCAGTACTTC
>.|TRBV6-2/TRBV6-3|TRBJ2-5|few
CASSKGKGETQYF
TGTGCCAGCAGTAAAGGAAAAGGAGAGACCCAGTACTTC
>.|TRBV28|TRBJ1-2|few
CASSFDGYTF
TGTGCCAGCAGTTTCGATGGCTACACCTTC
>.|TRBV12-3/TRBV12-4|TRBJ1-5|few
CASSKNRGGEQPQHF
TGTGCCAGCAGTAAAAATAGGGGGGGGGAACAGCCCCAGCATTTT
>.|TRBV9|TRBJ1-6|.
CASSDLYRSSYNSPLHF
TGTGCCAGCAGCGACTTATATCGGAGCTCCTATAATTCACCCCTCCACTTT
>.|TRBV7-9|TRBJ2-7|.
CASSLQERTEQYF
TGTGCCAGCAGCTTACAGGAAAGGACCGAGCAGTACTTC
>.|TRBV9|TRBJ1-2|few
CASSVGSQGGGYTF
TGTGCCAGCAGCGTAGGGTCCCAGGGAGGTGGCTACACCTTC
>.|TRBV7-2|TRBJ1-1|few
CASSFVTGDTEAFF
TGTGCCAGCAGCTTTGTGACAGGTGACACTGAAGCTTTCTTT
>.|TRBV20-1|TRBJ2-3|few
CSAQQIFRERGTDTQYF
TGCAGTGCTCAACAGATATTCAGGGAAAGGGGGACAGATACGCAGTATTTT
>TRBD1|TRBV12-3/TRBV12-4|TRBJ2-7|many
CASSLSAGGLIEQYF
TGTGCCAGCAGTTTATCGGCAGGGGGCCTGATCGAGCAGTACTTC
>.|TRBV10-3|TRBJ1-2|many
CAISSQAGVGYTF
TGTGCCATCAGCTCCCAAGCGGGTGTTGGCTACACCTTC
>TRBD1|TRBV4-1|TRBJ2-5|few
CASSQGWTGSQETQYF
TGCGCCAGCAGCCAAGGATGGACAGGGTCCCAAGAGACCCAGTACTTC
>.|TRBV6-5|TRBJ1-4|.
CASRIRAKRTNEKLFF
TGTGCCAGCAGAATAAGAGCGAAGCGGACTAATGAAAAACTGTTTTTT
>.|TRBV4-3|TRBJ2-6|.
CASSQLGSGANVLTF
TGCGCCAGCAGCCAATTGGGCTCTGGGGCCAACGTCCTGACTTTC
>.|TRBV18|TRBJ1-5|few
CASSPGTGASQPQHF
TGTGCCAGCTCACCGGGGACCGGAGCGAGTCAGCCCCAGCATTTT
>.|TRBV5-1|TRBJ1-2|few
CASSPGPEGSGYTF
TGCGCCAGCAGTCCCGGACCTGAGGGCAGCGGCTACACCTTC
>TRBD1|TRBV2|TRBJ1-2|.
CASSVGQGGDYGYTF
TGTGCCAGCAGTGTTGGCCAGGGGGGCGACTATGGCTACACCTTC
>.|TRBV20-1|TRBJ2-1|.
CSAATAESSFF
TGCAGTGCTGCCACTGCGGAGAGCAGTTTCTTC
>.|TRBV21-1|TRBJ1-2|few
CARKQSTNYGYTF
TGTGCCAGGAAACAGAGCACTAACTATGGCTACACCTTC
>.|TRBV18|TRBJ2-1|few
CASSPPMGVTYNEQFF
TGTGCCAGCTCACCACCGATGGGGGTAACTTACAATGAGCAGTTCTTC